Shown below are 21 T cell receptor beta chains from a single sample sequenced in a study of a mutant IDH1 vaccine in newly diagnosed glioma. Assay: immunoSEQ multiplex PCR; the TCRdb copy retains only in-frame clones and omits some. The sample holds just under 95,000 clones, around 80% seen once. Time point described: baseline, week 1 (first vaccination visit). Treatment given: pre-vaccination baseline after standard-of-care therapy. The sample consisted of PBMCs, taken from a glioma patient treated with radiotherapy, temozolomide or both. These TCRs come from a man in his forties with glioma.

This rearrangement joins TRBV4-3 to TRBJ2-7; perhaps TRBD2 as D (5 bases). V was clipped by 0 bases and J by 7 bases, with 22 bases between them. Germline loops: CDR1 LGHNA, CDR2 YSLEER. CDR3 length: 17 amino acids. The CDR3 region is CASSQDTPGSLMREQYF. CDR3 DNA: TGCGCCAGCAGCCAAGATACCCCGGGGTCCCTTATGAGGGAGCAGTACTTC.

CDR3 protein: CSVEGLASGATGELFF. CDR3 nucleotides: TGCAGCGTTGAAGGGTTGGCTAGCGGAGCCACCGGGGAGCTGTTTTTT. The rearrangement joins TRBV29-1 to TRBJ2-2; 7 bases fit TRBD2. V was clipped by 1 base and J by 4 bases; unmatched bases: 9. The length of the CDR3 is 16 residues. Germline-derived CDR1 and CDR2 are SQVTM and ANQGSEA.

This clone appeared a single time. V is TRBV5-4 and J is TRBJ2-5; no clear D gene. The V gene's germline CDR1 is SGHNT and CDR2 YYREEE (reference sequence). Trimming took off 4 bases at V and 1 base at J, with 14 bases between the two ends. There are 15 residues in the CDR3. The CDR3 DNA sequence: TGTGCCAGCAGCGCCGACCCCACCCCCCAAGAGACCCAGTACTTC. Encoded protein: CASSADPTPQETQYF.

The chain is built from TRBV6-5 and TRBJ2-7; TRBD1 is a possible D gene (5 bases). The CDR3 covers 12 residues. CDR1 and CDR2 (germline): MNHEY, SVGAGI. V shed 8 bases and J shed 2 bases, with 10 bases lying between them. CDR3 protein: CASGQVPYEQYF. The CDR3 nucleotides read TGTGCCAGCGGACAAGTCCCCTACGAGCAGTACTTC.

The CDR3 sequence: CAWSVTGRETQYF. CDR3 DNA: TGTGCCTGGAGTGTAACAGGGAGGGAGACCCAGTACTTC. The J gene is TRBJ2-5, the V gene TRBV30, with D possibly called TRBD1 or TRBD2 (6 bases each). The CDR3 runs 13 residues. Trimming pared 0 bases from V and 5 bases from J, leaving 10 bases between. CDR1 and CDR2 from the germline V gene are GTSNPN and SVGIG (reference sequence).

The chain employs TRBV19 and TRBJ1-1; D not certain. Germline CDR1 and CDR2: LNHDA and SQIVND (reference sequence). V was shortened by 6 bases and J by 9 bases, with 14 bases between the two germline ends. This CDR3 comprises 12 residues. This CDR3 is CASRNLGSQAFF. The CDR3 region has the DNA TGTGCCAGTAGGAACCTGGGGTCGCAAGCTTTCTTT.

Written as DNA, the CDR3 is TGTGCCAGCAGGGAACAGCAGTACCAAGAGACCCAGTACTTC. Translated: CASREQQYQETQYF. The chain has TRBV2 and TRBJ2-5; D ambiguous. The CDR3 is 14 residues long. The ends were cut back, 6 bases at V and 0 bases at J, with 11 bases in the middle. Germline CDR1 reads SNHLY; CDR2 reads FYNNEI.

About this clone: One end of the junction is discordant with germline, which a read error may explain. V gene TRBV5-4 combines with J gene TRBJ2-7, with 11 bases aligning to TRBD1. The CDR3 covers 15 residues. CDR1 and CDR2 (germline): SGHNT, YYREEE (reference sequence). The CDR3 sequence: CASSQGQGVPYEQYF. Here the CDR3 DNA reads TGCGCCAGCAGCCAGGGACAGGGGGTCCCCTACGAGCAGTACTTC.

The gene calls are TRBV19 and TRBJ2-7, with D perhaps TRBD1 or TRBD2 (5 bases each). This CDR3 is 14 amino acids long. Trimming left V 7 bases short and J 2 bases short, with 15 bases between. Germline CDR1 is LNHDA and CDR2 is SQIVND (reference sequence). The CDR3 is CASNVGTPPYEQYF. CDR3 bases: TGTGCCAGTAACGTAGGGACGCCTCCCTACGAGCAGTACTTC.

The rearrangement uses TRBV29-1 and TRBJ2-1; a weak D match, TRBD2 (7 bases). This CDR3 has 15 residues. Germline values: CDR1 SQVTM, CDR2 ANQGSEA. Trimming removed 0 bases at V and 4 bases at J, with 13 bases between. CDR3 in amino acids: CSVEDPRGRYNEQFF. The CDR3 DNA follows: TGCAGCGTTGAAGATCCGCGGGGGCGTTACAATGAGCAGTTCTTC.

V and J are TRBV6-6 and TRBJ1-6; D possibly corresponds to TRBD1 (5 bases). Germline-derived CDR1 and CDR2 are MNHNY and SVGAGI (reference sequence). V lost 7 bases and J lost 10, with 20 bases in between. This CDR3 has 15 amino acids. CDR3 residues: CASNIQGRVESPLHF. The CDR3 region has the DNA TGTGCCAGCAATATCCAGGGTCGGGTTGAATCACCCCTCCACTTT.

The chain carries TRBV11-2 and TRBJ2-5; D remains ambiguous. The CDR3 extends over 14 amino acids. V shed 5 bases and J shed 1 base, with 11 bases lying between them. CDR1 is SGHAT and CDR2 is FQNNGV in the germline V gene. CDR3 nucleotide sequence: TGTGCCAGCAGCCACTTTGGCCTCCAAGAGACCCAGTACTTC. It encodes CASSHFGLQETQYF.

The genes are TRBV10-1 and TRBJ1-2, with D uncertain. Per germline, CDR1 WNHNN and CDR2 SYGVQD (reference sequence). Trimming removed 3 bases from V and 5 bases from J, with 13 bases in between. The CDR3 extends over 14 amino acids. CDR3 coding DNA: TGCGCCAGCAGTGATACGGCCATGGGGTATGGCTACACCTTC. Translated: CASSDTAMGYGYTF.

The CDR3 loop is CASREREGRADTQYF. The CDR3 DNA reads as TGTGCCAGCAGGGAGCGGGAGGGCCGTGCAGATACGCAGTATTTT. The chain is built from TRBV28 and TRBJ2-3, with 10 bases aligning to TRBD2. From germline, CDR1 is MDHEN and CDR2 SYDVKM. The V gene end was trimmed by 6 bases and the J gene end by 4 bases; junction bases not matched to a gene: 7. There are 15 residues in the CDR3.

This clone appeared once. The rearrangement joins TRBV5-4 to TRBJ2-3; TRBD2 aligns across 7 bases. CDR3 size: 17 residues. V lost 4 bases to trimming and J lost 6 bases; unmatched junction nucleotides: 17. Germline V gene data show CDR1 as SGHNT and CDR2 as YYREEE (reference sequence). CDR3 protein: CASSASSSGGPWDTQYF. For the CDR3, the DNA is TGTGCCAGCAGCGCCTCCTCTAGCGGAGGACCGTGGGATACGCAGTATTTT. The variable domain in full, completed from reference TRBV5-4 and TRBJ2-3, reads ETGVTQSPTHLIKTRGQQVTLRCSSQSGHNTVSWYQQALGQGPQFIFQYYREEENGRGNFPPRFSGLQFPNYSSELNVNALELDDSALYLCASSASSSGGPWDTQYFGPGTRLTVL.

CDR3 in DNA: TGTGCCAGCAGAGTCGTCAGGGGCAATCAGCCCCAGCATTTT. Translated, it gives CASRVVRGNQPQHF. The chain carries TRBV28 and TRBJ1-5; D is possibly TRBD1 (5 bases). Germline CDR1 MDHEN, CDR2 SYDVKM. V lost 6 bases and J 2 bases, leaving 11 bases between the germline ends. The CDR3 contains 14 residues. The entire variable domain, with the rest obtained from reference TRBV28 and TRBJ1-5, is as follows: DVKVTQSSRYLVKRTGEKVFLECVQDMDHENMFWYRQDPGLGLRLIYFSYDVKMKEKGDIPEGYSVSREKKERFSLILESASTNQTSMYLCASRVVRGNQPQHFGDGTRLSIL.

This chain connects TRBV21-1 to TRBJ2-2; TRBD1, the D gene given by the table, was not confirmed from the DNA. TRBV21-1 is flagged as a pseudogene. The CDR3 is 15 amino acids. CDR3 region: CASSHRAWNTGELFF. In nucleotides, the CDR3 is TGTGCCAGCAGCCACAGGGCGTGGAACACCGGGGAGCTGTTTTTT.

The chain uses TRBV28 and TRBJ2-5; 8 bases align to TRBD1. This CDR3 region has 15 residues. Per germline, CDR1 MDHEN and CDR2 SYDVKM. With V trimmed by 4 bases and J by 5 bases, 9 bases remained unmatched. The CDR3 sequence: CASSSPRQGWETQYF. The CDR3 nucleotides read TGTGCCAGCAGTTCCCCCCGACAGGGGTGGGAGACCCAGTACTTC.

The chain is built from TRBV2 and TRBJ2-1, with D perhaps TRBD1 (6 bases). The ends were cut back, 7 bases at V and 7 bases at J, with 11 bases in the middle. Germline CDR1 is SNHLY and CDR2 is FYNNEI. The CDR3 runs 12 residues. CDR3 protein: CASTRRGNEQFF. CDR3 in DNA: TGTGCCAGCACACGCAGGGGTAATGAGCAGTTCTTC. Together with reference TRBV2 and TRBJ2-1, the CDR3 gives the full variable domain: EPEVTQTPSHQVTQMGQEVILRCVPISNHLYFYWYRQILGQKVEFLVSFYNNEISEKSEIFDDQFSVERPDGSNFTLKIRSTKLEDSAMYFCASTRRGNEQFFGPGTRLTVL.

This chain uses TRBV29-1 with TRBJ2-7, with 7 bases that match TRBD1. CDR3 length equals 11 residues. From germline, CDR1 is SQVTM and CDR2 ANQGSEA. V dropped 7 bases and J dropped 3; count of bases not matched to a gene: 3. DNA of the CDR3: TGCAGCGCCCGGACAGGCTACGAGCAGTACTTC. This translates into CSARTGYEQYF.

The count of this clone is one. The rearrangement uses TRBV6-4 and TRBJ2-2; TRBD1 might be the D (6 bases). The CDR3 loop spans 15 amino acids. V was cut by 2 bases and J by 4 bases, with 11 bases left in between. Germline V lookup: CDR1 MRHNA, CDR2 SNTAGT. The CDR3 here is CASSDEQGVTGELFF. The CDR3 DNA sequence: TGTGCCAGCAGTGACGAACAGGGAGTCACCGGGGAGCTGTTTTTT.